The clone carrying this T cell receptor beta chain has more than one count but fewer than ten. Sequenced by immunoSEQ multiplex PCR; TCRdb stores in-frame clones only, minus some. The profile shows about 98,000 clones, 79% of them singletons. The data stem from a study of control samples from healthy donors and cancer patients. This CDR3 has 16 amino acids. Trimming took off 0 bases at V and 8 bases at J, with 16 bases between the two ends. Germline CDR1 is ENHRY and CDR2 is SYGVKD. V and J are TRBV10-3 and TRBJ1-4, with D perhaps matching TRBD1 (6 bases). This receptor was obtained from a woman aged 30 to 39 in good health. The sample comprised blood. This CDR3 reads CAISESGALEGEKLFF. The CDR3 coding sequence is TGTGCCATCAGTGAGTCGGGGGCACTTGAAGGGGAAAAACTGTTTTTT.